Each of the 5 T cell receptor beta chains below was sequenced from the same sample in a study of OX40 agonist ivuxolimab in advanced cancers. Some clones are missing from TCRdb's copy, which holds only in-frame ones; the method was immunoSEQ multiplex PCR. The sample holds some 83,000 clones, around 86% seen once. Sequenced here: CD4+ or CD8+ T cells sorted from blood, sampled in a trial of the OX40 agonist ivuxolimab. Receptors originate from an adult with an advanced solid tumor such as melanoma, head and neck, liver or kidney cancer.

A few counts support this clone. The chain links TRBV5-1 to TRBJ1-1; 7 positions agree with TRBD1. Germline V gives CDR1 SGHRS, CDR2 YFSETQ. J was trimmed by 8 bases and V by 2 bases; bases with no gene match: 3. The CDR3 covers 12 residues. The CDR3 sequence: CASSFGTVEAFF. The CDR3 DNA reads TGCGCCAGCAGCTTCGGGACAGTCGAAGCTTTCTTT.

This clone was counted between two and nine times. V gene TRBV7-2 combines with J gene TRBJ1-2, with 7 bases aligning to TRBD1. V lost 3 bases to trimming and J lost 6 bases; unmatched junction nucleotides: 22. The V gene's germline CDR1 is SGHTA and CDR2 FQGNSA. The CDR3 spans 19 residues. The CDR3 DNA follows: TGTGCCAGCAGCTTGGGGGGATCCCTAGGGGGCGAGAGCGGTAATGGCTACACCTTC. This sequence encodes CASSLGGSLGGESGNGYTF.

The chain combines TRBV6-6 with TRBJ2-1; TRBD2 matches 13 bases. Germline V gives CDR1 MNHNY, CDR2 SVGAGI (reference sequence). There are 15 residues in the CDR3. J lost 6 bases, V lost 8 bases, and 7 bases had no gene match. Here the CDR3 DNA reads TGTGCCAGCTGGGGACTAGCGGGAAATAGCAATGAGCAGTTCTTC. This translates into CASWGLAGNSNEQFF.

This clone came up once. This chain connects TRBV7-9 to TRBJ1-4; D ambiguous. Trimming took off 7 bases at V and 8 bases at J, with 17 bases between the two ends. CDR1 and CDR2 (germline): SEHNR, FQNEAQ (reference sequence). The length of the CDR3 is 14 residues. The CDR3 coding sequence is TGTGCCAGCACCCCTATTTCTATTGGGGAAAAACTGTTTTTT. This codes for CASTPISIGEKLFF.

The chain recombines TRBV27 with TRBJ1-4; D gene uncertain. Germline CDR1 and CDR2: MNHEY and SMNVEV (reference sequence). The CDR3 contains 14 residues. V shed 3 bases and J shed 4 bases, with 9 bases lying between them. The DNA for the CDR3 is TGTGCCAGCAGTTTTTCGGTTAATAATGAAAAACTGTTTTTT. Its translation: CASSFSVNNEKLFF.